The clone carrying this T cell receptor (beta chain) occurred many times. Its specificity is not known. Individuals selected for sequencing had exhibited CD8+CD57+ cell expansion on flow cytometry. There was no therapy given to any patient before the blood sampling took place. The data were obtained in a study of CD8+CD57+ T cells in acquired aplastic anemia. The overall study: Across the sorted CD4+ and CD8+ cells, DNA amounts averaged 3.2 ug.

The germline V gene has CDR1 GTSNPN and CDR2 SVGIG (reference sequence). The CDR3 length is 14 residues. The V end was cut by 2 bases, the J end by 2 bases, with 12 bases between. Regarding the study as a whole: CD8+ Simpson's diversity in patients was not significantly different from that in controls. Between patients and controls, around 30 CD8+ CDR3 sequences were found in common.

Genomic DNA acted as the template from which TCR beta VDJ combination and CDR3 sequence profiling were carried out. TCRdb used MiXCR to reprocess the reads, holding one entry per CDR3 protein. The table shows 50,000 to 65,000 distinct CDR3 sequences, with just over 55% occurring only once. The gene calls are TRBV30 and TRBJ1-1; TRBD1 is a possible D gene (6 bases). This clonotype was obtained from a human donor with aplastic anemia. Sequenced material: sorted CD4+, CD8+, or CD8+CD57+ T cells (not recorded which) from PBMCs. CDR3 nucleotides: TGTGCCTGGAGTATATCGACAGGTAACACTGAAGCTTTCTTT. Residues: CAWSISTGNTEAFF.